This TCR beta chain was sequenced for a study of blood T cell repertoires in COVID-19. CDR3 length: 14 residues. V was clipped by 6 bases and J by 9 bases, with 18 bases between them. From germline, CDR1 is SEHNR and CDR2 FQNEAQ (reference sequence). Method: immunoSEQ multiplex PCR; TCRdb's copy keeps in-frame clones and lacks some. The table records nearly 350,000 clones, 85% to 90% of them present only once. The sample was peripheral blood. The clonotype comes from a woman in her 70s with COVID-19, enrolled during active disease. The rearrangement links TRBV7-9 to TRBJ2-1; TRBD1 might be the D (7 bases). The CDR3 here is CASREGAIISEQFF. CDR3 DNA sequence: TGTGCCAGCAGGGAGGGGGCAATTATCAGTGAGCAGTTCTTC.